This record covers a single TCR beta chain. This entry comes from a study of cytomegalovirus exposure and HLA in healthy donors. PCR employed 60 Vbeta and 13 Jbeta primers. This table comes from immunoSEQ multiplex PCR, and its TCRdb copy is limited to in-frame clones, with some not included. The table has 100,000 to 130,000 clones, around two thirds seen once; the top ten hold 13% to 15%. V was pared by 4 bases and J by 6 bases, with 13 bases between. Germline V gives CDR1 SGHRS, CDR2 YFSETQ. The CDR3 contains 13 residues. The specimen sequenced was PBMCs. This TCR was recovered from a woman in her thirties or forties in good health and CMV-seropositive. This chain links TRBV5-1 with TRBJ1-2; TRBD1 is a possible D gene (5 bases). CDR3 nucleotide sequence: TGCGCCAGCAGCCCGGGCGGGGGGGATGGCTACACCTTC. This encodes CASSPGGGDGYTF.